Each of the 2 T cell receptor beta chains below was sequenced from the same sample in a study of beta chain features in type 1 diabetes. Sequenced material consisted of expressed TCRB transcripts (all of the isolated RNA was reverse transcribed). The method was immunoSEQ multiplex PCR; TCRdb's version includes in-frame clones alone and lacks a portion of them. Seen here are over 700,000 clones, 15% to 20% observed once, and the top ten hold 0.02% to 0.025%. The specimen was naive CD4+ T cells from blood. Receptor source: a woman younger than 30 in good health.

In this sample, this clone turned up a few times. This CDR3 reads CASSLGQGAYHEQFF. The DNA for the CDR3 is TGTGCCAGCAGCTTAGGCCAGGGGGCTTACCATGAGCAGTTCTTC. The chain has TRBV7-9 and TRBJ2-1, with TRBD1 matching over 8 bases. Trimming removed 1 base from V and 8 bases from J; junction bases left unmatched: 7. This CDR3 has 15 residues. In germline, CDR1 is SEHNR, CDR2 FQNEAQ (reference sequence).

The gene calls are TRBV5-1 and TRBJ2-5, with 8 positions matching TRBD1. Trimming cost V 1 base and J 5 bases; bases outside gene matches: 10. The CDR3 length is 16 residues. From germline, CDR1 is SGHRS and CDR2 YFSETQ. CDR3 nucleotides: TGCGCCAGCAGCTTGCAGGGGGCCCCGGCGAGGGAGACCCAGTACTTC. Translated, it gives CASSLQGAPARETQYF.